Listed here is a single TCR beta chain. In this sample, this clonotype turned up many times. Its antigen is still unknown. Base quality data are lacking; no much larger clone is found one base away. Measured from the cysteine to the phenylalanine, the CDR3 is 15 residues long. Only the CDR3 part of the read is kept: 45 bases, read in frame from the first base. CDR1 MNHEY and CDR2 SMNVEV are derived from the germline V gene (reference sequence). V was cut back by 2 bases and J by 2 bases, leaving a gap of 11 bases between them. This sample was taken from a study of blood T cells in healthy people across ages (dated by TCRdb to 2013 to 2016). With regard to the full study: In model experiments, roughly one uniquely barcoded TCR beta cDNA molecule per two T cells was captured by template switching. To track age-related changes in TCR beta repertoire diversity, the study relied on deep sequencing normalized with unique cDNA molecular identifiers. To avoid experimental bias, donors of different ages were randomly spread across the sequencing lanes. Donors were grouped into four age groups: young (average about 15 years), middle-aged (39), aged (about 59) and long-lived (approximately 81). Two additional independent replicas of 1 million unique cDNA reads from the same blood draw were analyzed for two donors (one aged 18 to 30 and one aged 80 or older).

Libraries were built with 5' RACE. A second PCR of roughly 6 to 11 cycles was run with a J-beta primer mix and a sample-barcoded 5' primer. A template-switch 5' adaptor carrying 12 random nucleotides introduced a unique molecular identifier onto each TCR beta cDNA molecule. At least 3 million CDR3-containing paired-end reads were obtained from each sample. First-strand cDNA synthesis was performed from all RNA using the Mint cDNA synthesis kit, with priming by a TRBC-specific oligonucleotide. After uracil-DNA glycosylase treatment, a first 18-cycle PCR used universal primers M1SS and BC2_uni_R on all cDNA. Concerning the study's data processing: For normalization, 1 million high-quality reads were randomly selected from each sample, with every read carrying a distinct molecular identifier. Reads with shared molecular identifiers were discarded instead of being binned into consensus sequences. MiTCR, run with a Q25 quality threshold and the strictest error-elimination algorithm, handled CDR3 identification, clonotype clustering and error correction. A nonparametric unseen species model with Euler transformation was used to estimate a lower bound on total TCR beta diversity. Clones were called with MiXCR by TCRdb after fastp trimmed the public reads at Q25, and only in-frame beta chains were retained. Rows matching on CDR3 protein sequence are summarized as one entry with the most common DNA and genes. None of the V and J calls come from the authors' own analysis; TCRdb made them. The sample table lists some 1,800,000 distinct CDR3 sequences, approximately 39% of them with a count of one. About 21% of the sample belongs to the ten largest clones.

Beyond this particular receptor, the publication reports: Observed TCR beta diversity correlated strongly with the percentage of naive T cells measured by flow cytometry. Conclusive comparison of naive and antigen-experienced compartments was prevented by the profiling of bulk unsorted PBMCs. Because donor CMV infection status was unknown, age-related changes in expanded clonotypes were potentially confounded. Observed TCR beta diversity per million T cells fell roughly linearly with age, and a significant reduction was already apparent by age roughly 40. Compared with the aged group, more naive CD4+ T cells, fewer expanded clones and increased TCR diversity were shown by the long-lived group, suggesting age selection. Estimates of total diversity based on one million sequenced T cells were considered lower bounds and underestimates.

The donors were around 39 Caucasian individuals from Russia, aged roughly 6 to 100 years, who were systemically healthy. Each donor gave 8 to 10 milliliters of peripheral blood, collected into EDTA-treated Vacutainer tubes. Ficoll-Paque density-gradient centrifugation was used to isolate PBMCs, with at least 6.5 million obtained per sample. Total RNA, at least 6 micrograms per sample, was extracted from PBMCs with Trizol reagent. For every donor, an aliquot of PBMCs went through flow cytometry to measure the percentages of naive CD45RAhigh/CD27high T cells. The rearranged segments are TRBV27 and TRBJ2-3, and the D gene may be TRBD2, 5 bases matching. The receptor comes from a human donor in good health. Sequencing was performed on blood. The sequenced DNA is TGTGCCAGCAGTTTAGAGATCGGGGACACAGATACGCAGTATTTT. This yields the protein CASSLEIGDTDTQYF.